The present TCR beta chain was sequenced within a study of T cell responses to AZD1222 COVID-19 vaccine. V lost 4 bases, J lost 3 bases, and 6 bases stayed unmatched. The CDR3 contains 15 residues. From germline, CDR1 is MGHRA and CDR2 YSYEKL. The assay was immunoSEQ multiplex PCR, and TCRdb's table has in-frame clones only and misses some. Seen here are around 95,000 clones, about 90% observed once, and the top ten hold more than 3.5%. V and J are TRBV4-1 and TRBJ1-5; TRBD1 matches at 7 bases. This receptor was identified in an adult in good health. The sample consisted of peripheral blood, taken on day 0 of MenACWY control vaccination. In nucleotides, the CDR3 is TGCGCCAGCAGCCCGCGACAGGGTTCCAATCAGCCCCAGCATTTT. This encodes CASSPRQGSNQPQHF.